Shown below are 6 T cell receptor beta chains from a single sample sequenced in a study of CD8 T cells in Susac syndrome. Random hexamers were used to reverse transcribe 0.5 to 1 ug of RNA. Each CDR3 protein is one row after TCRdb ran MiXCR on the immunoSEQ multiplex PCR reads. The data hold around 100,000 distinct CDR3 sequences, with 95% observed a single time. Specimen: CD8+ T cells from PBMCs. These receptors all stem from a human donor with Susac syndrome.

The V and J genes are TRBV27 and TRBJ1-5, with D unresolved. The germline V and J ends were trimmed by 1 base and 7 bases, with 11 bases remaining between them. Germline-derived CDR1 and CDR2 are MNHEY and SMNVEV (reference sequence). The CDR3 has 14 residues. The CDR3: CASSLFQMGQPQHF. CDR3 sequence (DNA): TGTGCCAGCAGTTTATTTCAGATGGGACAGCCCCAGCATTTT.

The chain is built from TRBV28 and TRBJ2-1; D tentatively fits TRBD1 or TRBD2 (6 bases each). CDR1 is MDHEN and CDR2 is SYDVKM in the germline V gene. The CDR3 contains 15 residues. The V gene lost 6 bases and the J gene lost 7 bases, with 19 bases spanning the gap. The CDR3 loop reads CASSPRLEGGNEQFF. The CDR3 region has the DNA TGTGCCAGCAGCCCCAGACTAGAAGGGGGGAATGAGCAGTTCTTC.

The chain recombines TRBV5-1 with TRBJ1-2; no firm D call. V was clipped by 0 bases and J by 8 bases, with 17 bases between them. This CDR3 comprises 15 residues. The germline V gene encodes CDR1 SGHRS and CDR2 YFSETQ. The CDR3 DNA reads TGCGCCAGCAGCTTGGACAGCTCACGGAGTCAGGGCTACACCTTC. Protein sequence: CASSLDSSRSQGYTF.

This chain joins TRBV29-1 and TRBJ2-3; 10 bases map to TRBD1. Germline trimming cut 6 bases from V and 4 bases from J; bases unmatched to any gene: 7. CDR1 is SQVTM and CDR2 is ANQGSEA in the germline V gene. The CDR3 is 14 amino acids. CDR3 sequence: CSVDGDRGSDTQYF. The CDR3 DNA is TGCAGCGTCGATGGGGACAGGGGCTCAGATACGCAGTATTTT.

This chain connects TRBV4-1 to TRBJ2-2, with D maybe TRBD1 (5 bases). With 4 bases removed from V and 7 bases from J, the gap between germline ends came to 10 bases. The germline V gene encodes CDR1 MGHRA and CDR2 YSYEKL. The CDR3 runs 13 residues. CDR3 protein: CASSPQGYGELFF. The CDR3 DNA sequence: TGCGCCAGCAGCCCCCAGGGATACGGGGAGCTGTTTTTT.

The V gene is TRBV29-1, the J gene TRBJ2-1; D is tentatively TRBD1 or TRBD2 (5 bases each). The CDR3 totals 17 residues. Germline-derived CDR1 and CDR2 are SQVTM and ANQGSEA. Trimming took 2 bases from V and 8 from J, leaving 25 bases between them. The CDR3 DNA sequence: TGCAGCGTTGAAATTCCAGGAGAGAGGGGATTGTTGGATGAGCAGTTCTTC. It translates to CSVEIPGERGLLDEQFF.